This T cell receptor beta chain was captured in a study of molecular identifiers for immune sequencing clone quantification. Using its own MiXCR run on the PCR reads, TCRdb lists one record per CDR3 protein. The table includes around 480,000 distinct CDR3 sequences, roughly a fifth detected once. The sample holds a few counts of this clonotype. Germline CDR1 SGHVS, CDR2 FNYEAQ. The CDR3 has 12 amino acids. Between the trimmed V and J ends, which lost 4 bases and 4 bases, there was a span of 7 bases. The material sequenced was naive CD8+ T cells from blood, with Jurkat cell RNA spiked in. The subset denotes: FACS-sorted CD8+CD4-CCR7+CD45RA+ naive T cells. This clonotype was sampled from a human donor in good health. Some libraries in this study had Jurkat cell RNA spiked in. V usage is TRBV7-6 and J usage is TRBJ2-5; D remains ambiguous. The DNA of the CDR3 is TGTGCCAGCAGCTCCCCCCGAGAGACCCAGTACTTC. Its translation: CASSSPRETQYF.